The rows below give T cell receptor beta chains drawn from one sample of a study of cytomegalovirus exposure and HLA in healthy donors. This table comes from immunoSEQ multiplex PCR, and its TCRdb copy is limited to in-frame clones, with some not included. The top ten hold 0.95% to 1.5% of the sample, which has roughly 130,000 clones, around four fifths seen once. Sequencing used PBMCs. Receptors were obtained from a boy aged 10-17 years in good health and CMV-seronegative. Both conserved end residues are part of each CDR3. The order of the fields is J gene, D gene, V gene, clone size, CDR3 protein, CDR3 DNA. D genes are given only for firm matches. Some rows have no size entry. The others give once, few or many, or a class for an expanded clone.

TRBJ1-5 | - | TRBV9 | - | CASSVRGLDQPQHF | TGTGCCAGCAGCGTAAGGGGGTTGGATCAGCCCCAGCATTTT
TRBJ2-7 | TRBD2 | TRBV7-2 | - | CASSLGLAGFAYEQYF | TGTGCCAGCAGCTTAGGGCTAGCGGGCTTCGCCTACGAGCAGTACTTC
TRBJ2-7 | - | TRBV7-8 | - | CASSPSTVKGYEQYF | TGTGCCAGCAGCCCCTCGACTGTGAAAGGCTACGAGCAGTACTTC
TRBJ1-1 | - | TRBV15 | - | CATSREMLASTEAFF | TGTGCCACCAGCAGAGAAATGTTGGCCAGCACTGAAGCTTTCTTT
TRBJ2-3 | - | TRBV9 | - | CASSVEGDTQYF | TGTGCCAGCAGCGTAGAGGGGGATACGCAGTATTTT
TRBJ2-5 | TRBD2 | TRBV6-5 | - | CASAPGLGRWTQYF | TGTGCCAGCGCCCCCGGACTAGGTCGATGGACCCAGTACTTC
TRBJ1-1 | - | TRBV4-1 | - | CASSQVKGQNTEAFF | TGCGCCAGCAGCCAAGTAAAGGGACAGAACACTGAAGCTTTCTTT
TRBJ2-7 | TRBD2 | TRBV4-1 | - | CASSQAWDGRSYEQYF | TGCGCCAGCAGCCAAGCCTGGGACGGGAGGTCCTACGAGCAGTACTTC
TRBJ2-4 | - | TRBV7-9 | - | CASSSGASSLYF | TGTGCCAGCAGTTCTGGGGCCTCAAGTCTGTACTTC
TRBJ1-1 | - | TRBV29-1 | few | CSVKTGGGTEAFF | TGCAGCGTTAAGACGGGGGGTGGAACTGAAGCTTTCTTT